Each of the 21 T cell receptor beta chains below was sequenced from the same sample in a study of T cell responses to AZD1222 COVID-19 vaccine. Profiled with immunoSEQ multiplex PCR; TCRdb holds only in-frame clones, not every one. The data show around 250,000 clones, more than 80% seen once. The sequencing used peripheral blood, collected on day 0 of AZD1222 vaccination. Source of these receptors: an adult in good health.

The rearrangement links TRBV18 to TRBJ1-1; no reliable D call. V lost 2 bases, J lost 5 bases, and 9 bases lay in between. This CDR3 comprises 13 residues. CDR1 is KGHSH and CDR2 is LQKENI in the germline V gene. In DNA, the CDR3 is TGTGCCAGCTCACCAGCCGCGAGGACTGAAGCTTTCTTT. Its protein product is CASSPAARTEAFF.

The CDR3 nucleotides are TGCGCCAGCAGTAACGACCTTGGCAATGAGCAGTTCTTC. As protein: CASSNDLGNEQFF. V usage is TRBV5-1 and J usage is TRBJ2-1; D gene unclear. The ends were cut back, 5 bases at V and 6 bases at J, with 12 bases in the middle. There are 13 residues in the CDR3. CDR1 is SGHRS and CDR2 is YFSETQ in the germline V gene.

This clone showed up just once. The CDR3 coding sequence is TGTGCCAGCAGTTTGGGGGGGCCTGTAAATCAGCCCCAGCATTTT. Translation gives CASSLGGPVNQPQHF. The gene calls are TRBV28 and TRBJ1-5; possible D gene TRBD1, 6 bases. CDR1 and CDR2 (germline): MDHEN, SYDVKM. V was pared by 3 bases and J by 4 bases, with 13 bases between. This CDR3 has 15 amino acids.

In its sample, this clone was seen once. This chain uses TRBV12-5 with TRBJ2-7; D gene uncertain. The CDR3 covers 14 residues. Per the germline V gene, CDR1 is LGHNT and CDR2 is FRNRAP. V was clipped by 5 bases and J by 2 bases, with 13 bases between them. The CDR3 nucleotides read TGTGCTAGTGGTCCGAGGTCGGATACCTACGAGCAGTACTTC. Protein sequence: CASGPRSDTYEQYF.

A single count supports this clone. This chain's CDR3 is CAIRTAGNTIYF. The CDR3 DNA follows: TGTGCCATCAGGACAGCTGGAAACACCATATATTTT. The chain is built from TRBV10-3 and TRBJ1-3; possibly TRBD1 for D (5 bases). Germline lookup yields CDR1 ENHRY and CDR2 SYGVKD. The CDR3 length is 12 residues. V was cut by 6 bases and J by 2 bases, with 5 bases left in between.

This clone was detected once. The chain employs TRBV5-1 and TRBJ1-4; tentative D call: TRBD1 (5 bases). The CDR3 covers 14 residues. Germline loops: CDR1 SGHRS, CDR2 YFSETQ. Trimming stripped 3 bases from V and 6 bases from J, with 12 bases between. CDR3 sequence reads: CASSSGLLDEKLFF. The CDR3 nucleotides are TGCGCCAGCAGCTCAGGGCTTCTGGATGAAAAACTGTTTTTT.

The chain has TRBV25-1 and TRBJ1-4; D ambiguous. Trimming cost V 5 bases and J 4 bases, with 17 bases left between them. CDR3 size: 16 residues. Germline lookup yields CDR1 MGHDK and CDR2 SYGVNS. CDR3 in DNA: TGTGCCAGCAGTTCCCTTGGGCTTCGTAGTAATGAAAAACTGTTTTTT. It codes for CASSSLGLRSNEKLFF.

The chain carries TRBV7-3 and TRBJ1-5, with D uncertain. The CDR3 extends over 10 amino acids. Germline V lookup: CDR1 SGHTA, CDR2 FQGTGA. V lost 8 bases and J lost 5, with 4 bases in between. The CDR3 DNA follows: TGTGCCAGCTGGGATCAGCCCCAGCATTTT. This codes for CASWDQPQHF.

This sequence joins TRBV27 and TRBJ2-7, with unresolved D. Germline CDR1 is MNHEY and CDR2 is SMNVEV (reference sequence). This CDR3 spans 14 amino acids. Trimming took 5 bases from V and 6 from J, leaving 17 bases between them. The CDR3 sequence is CASSPSVTPREQYF. CDR3 sequence (DNA): TGTGCCAGCAGTCCCTCGGTGACTCCTCGCGAGCAGTACTTC.

The V and J genes are TRBV9 and TRBJ1-1; no reliable D call. Trimming pared 0 bases from V and 0 bases from J, leaving 9 bases between. CDR3 length equals 15 residues. Germline V gene sequence: CDR1 SGDLS, CDR2 YYNGEE. The CDR3: CASSVGSGLNTEAFF. In nucleotides, the CDR3 is TGTGCCAGCAGCGTAGGGTCCGGCCTGAACACTGAAGCTTTCTTT.

The chain uses TRBV5-4 and TRBJ2-3, with 8 nucleotides matching TRBD2. In germline, CDR1 is SGHNT, CDR2 YYREEE (reference sequence). This CDR3 is 16 amino acids long. V lost 0 bases and J lost 0; bases outside the gene matches: 3. The CDR3 here is CASSLVAGRSTDTQYF. For the CDR3, the DNA is TGTGCCAGCAGCTTGGTAGCGGGAAGGAGCACAGATACGCAGTATTTT.

The gene calls are TRBV28 and TRBJ2-1; D is perhaps TRBD1 (6 bases). Germline CDR1 reads MDHEN; CDR2 reads SYDVKM. Trimming removed 4 bases at V and 10 bases at J, with 20 bases between. The CDR3 runs to 15 residues. The CDR3 DNA follows: TGTGCCAGCAGTTCGCCCTCCCCCAGAACAGGGGAGCAGTTCTTC. This encodes CASSSPSPRTGEQFF.

This rearrangement joins TRBV7-9 to TRBJ1-2; D possibly corresponds to TRBD1 (5 bases). The V gene lost 3 bases and the J gene lost 2 bases, with 7 bases spanning the gap. This CDR3 region has 13 residues. CDR1 is SEHNR and CDR2 is FQNEAQ in the germline V gene (reference sequence). The CDR3 sequence is CASSFQGNYGYTF. The CDR3 nucleotides are TGTGCCAGCAGCTTCCAGGGAAACTATGGCTACACCTTC.

This chain connects TRBV7-3 to TRBJ1-6; 11 positions match TRBD1. There are 15 residues in the CDR3. Trimming cost V 5 bases and J 7 bases; bases outside gene matches: 4. Germline V lookup: CDR1 SGHTA, CDR2 FQGTGA. The CDR3 loop reads CASSRTGGENSPLHF. CDR3 nucleotides: TGTGCCAGCAGCCGGACAGGGGGCGAGAATTCACCCCTCCACTTT.

The V and J genes are TRBV5-6 and TRBJ1-1; D unclear. The CDR3 length is 12 residues. In germline, CDR1 is SGHDT, CDR2 YYEEEE. V was shortened by 3 bases and J by 7 bases, with 10 bases between the two germline ends. In nucleotides, the CDR3 is TGTGCCAGCAGCTCCGGGAGGAGTGAAGCTTTCTTT. This codes for CASSSGRSEAFF.

This rearrangement joins TRBV9 to TRBJ2-7, with unresolved D. The CDR3 has 14 amino acids. The ends were cut back, 0 bases at V and 2 bases at J, with 9 bases in the middle. Per germline, CDR1 SGDLS and CDR2 YYNGEE. For the CDR3, the DNA is TGTGCCAGCAGCGTAGACCCGACCCCCTACGAGCAGTACTTC. Encoded protein: CASSVDPTPYEQYF.

This chain joins TRBV6-5 and TRBJ1-1; tentatively, D is TRBD1 (5 bases). The V end was cut by 6 bases, the J end by 1 base, with 12 bases between. Germline V gene data show CDR1 as MNHEY and CDR2 as SVGAGI. This CDR3 has 14 amino acids. The CDR3 nucleotides read TGTGCCAGCAGAATCAGGGTGGGGAACACTGAAGCTTTCTTT. Encoded protein: CASRIRVGNTEAFF.

This CDR3 reads CASSFFSGTGGSPLHF. The CDR3 region has the DNA TGCGCCAGCAGCTTTTTTTCGGGGACAGGAGGTTCACCCCTCCACTTT. J is TRBJ1-6 and V is TRBV5-1; TRBD1 matches 8 bases. The CDR3 spans 16 residues. Looked up from germline, CDR1 is SGHRS and CDR2 is YFSETQ. The J segment lost 9 bases and the V segment lost 2 bases, leaving 10 bases of the junction unmatched.

V usage is TRBV19 and J usage is TRBJ1-5, with D unresolved. Trimming removed 1 base at V and 5 bases at J, with 12 bases between. The CDR3 is made up of 15 amino acids. Germline CDR1 LNHDA, CDR2 SQIVND (reference sequence). The CDR3 is CASSIAKAKDQPQHF. CDR3 DNA: TGTGCCAGTAGTATAGCGAAAGCTAAGGATCAGCCCCAGCATTTT.

The rearrangement links TRBV18 to TRBJ2-5; no clear D. The germline V and J ends were trimmed by 2 bases and 2 bases, with 3 bases remaining between them. The germline CDR1 and CDR2 sequences are KGHSH and LQKENI. The CDR3 sequence is 12 residues long. CDR3 protein: CASSPTQETQYF. The DNA of the CDR3 is TGTGCCAGCTCACCAACTCAAGAGACCCAGTACTTC. Variable domain in full (rest from reference TRBV18 and TRBJ2-5): NAGVMQNPRHLVRRRGQEARLRCSPMKGHSHVYWYRQLPEEGLKFMVYLQKENIIDESGMPKERFSAEFPKEGPSILRIQQVVRGDSAAYFCASSPTQETQYFGPGTRLLVL.

V is TRBV6-5 and J is TRBJ1-3; 8 nucleotides agree with TRBD1. Germline CDR1 and CDR2: MNHEY and SVGAGI. CDR3 length equals 15 residues. The trim removed 2 bases at V and 2 bases at J, leaving 2 bases unmatched. This CDR3 reads CASSYGQGPGNTIYF. CDR3 in DNA: TGTGCCAGCAGTTACGGACAGGGCCCTGGAAACACCATATATTTT.